This record concerns one T cell receptor beta chain sequence. Its matching antigen is unknown. The germline V gene has CDR1 SGHRS and CDR2 YFSETQ. With 0 bases clipped from V and 3 bases from J, the junction kept 5 bases outside the gene matches. This CDR3 comprises 16 residues. Patient disease was locally advanced or metastatic urothelial carcinoma. Produced via immunoSEQ multiplex PCR; TCRdb's table is partial and in-frame only. Of around 70,000 clones in the sample, around 84% were seen once. This sample is part of a study of PD-L1 blockade in urothelial cancer. At the level of the study: The patients first took atezolizumab around 2014, receiving 1,200 mg intravenously every 3 weeks. Median blood clonality was roughly 0.087, with tens of thousands of unique TCRs.

Notes on the study in general: It was durable-benefit patients whose tumor-associated blood clones expanded more at 3 weeks.

The sequencing here drew on PBMCs, taken around atezolizumab (anti-PD-L1) treatment. This TCR came from an older man with urothelial cancer. The chain carries TRBV5-1 and TRBJ1-4; 7 bases fit TRBD1. CDR3 DNA sequence: TGCGCCAGCAGCTTGGACAGTACAGGGGCTAATGAAAAACTGTTTTTT. Protein product: CASSLDSTGANEKLFF.